A single sample is the source of the 17 T cell receptor beta chains below, sequenced in a study of control samples from healthy donors and cancer patients. Profiled with immunoSEQ multiplex PCR; TCRdb holds only in-frame clones, not every one. The top ten hold around 3% of the sample, which has around 100,000 clones, roughly 92% seen once. The sequenced sample was blood. The source of these receptors is a human donor in good health. The donor label of this sample is uncertain.

The CDR3 bases are TGTGCCAGCAGTACAAATCCGGGGGGGCCATTGAACACTGAAGCTTTCTTT. This translates into CASSTNPGGPLNTEAFF. The V call is TRBV9, the J call TRBJ1-1, with D possibly TRBD1 on 6 matching bases. Germline CDR1 is SGDLS and CDR2 is YYNGEE. This CDR3 spans 17 amino acids. Trimming removed 5 bases from V and 0 bases from J, with 20 bases in between.

The gene calls are TRBV12-3 or TRBV12-4 and TRBJ2-7; D possibly corresponds to TRBD1 (5 bases). The CDR3 covers 13 residues. The V end lost 2 bases, the J end lost 3 bases, and 8 bases lay between the germline ends. In DNA form, the CDR3 reads TGTGCCAGCAGTTTAAGGGGAAGCTACGAGCAGTACGTC. It is translated as CASSLRGSYEQYV.

The genes are TRBV9 and TRBJ2-1, with D possibly TRBD2 on 5 matching bases. The CDR3 runs 13 residues. V was cut by 0 bases and J by 11 bases, with 12 bases left in between. Germline V gene data show CDR1 as SGDLS and CDR2 as YYNGEE. The CDR3 spells CASSVAQETKQFF. CDR3 coding DNA: TGTGCCAGCAGCGTAGCTCAGGAGACTAAGCAGTTCTTC.

This clone was detected once. This CDR3 is CAITWDRDTEAFF. CDR3 DNA sequence: TGTGCCATCACTTGGGACAGGGACACTGAAGCTTTCTTT. V is TRBV10-3 and J is TRBJ1-1; 9 bases line up with TRBD1. Germline assignment: CDR1 ENHRY and CDR2 SYGVKD. The CDR3 spans 13 residues. V was pared by 7 bases and J by 3 bases, with 3 bases of the junction left unmatched.

This sequence joins TRBV5-4 and TRBJ1-3, with D hard to call. The V gene's germline CDR1 is SGHNT and CDR2 YYREEE (reference sequence). The CDR3 consists of 14 residues. V shed 5 bases and J shed 1 base, with 10 bases lying between them. The CDR3 DNA is TGTGCCAGCAGTACTCCGGGTTCTGGAAACACCATATATTTT. The encoded protein is CASSTPGSGNTIYF. The full variable domain, rest sourced from reference TRBV5-4 and TRBJ1-3, is ETGVTQSPTHLIKTRGQQVTLRCSSQSGHNTVSWYQQALGQGPQFIFQYYREEENGRGNFPPRFSGLQFPNYSSELNVNALELDDSALYLCASSTPGSGNTIYFGEGSWLTVV.

This chain connects TRBV30 to TRBJ2-2; 9 bases align to TRBD1. This CDR3 has 15 amino acids. V was pared by 2 bases and J by 6 bases, with 7 bases of the junction left unmatched. CDR1 and CDR2 (germline): GTSNPN, SVGIG (reference sequence). CDR3 protein: CAWSRDRVIAGELFF. CDR3 in DNA: TGTGCCTGGAGTCGGGACAGGGTCATCGCCGGGGAGCTGTTTTTT.

This chain links TRBV5-1 with TRBJ2-5, with TRBD2 matching 9 bases. Trimming cost V 0 bases and J 2 bases; bases outside gene matches: 5. The germline CDR1 and CDR2 sequences are SGHRS and YFSETQ. This CDR3 spans 16 amino acids. CDR3 DNA: TGCGCCAGCAGCTTGGGTATAGCGGGGGTTCAAGAGACCCAGTACTTC. Amino acid sequence: CASSLGIAGVQETQYF.

The rearrangement uses TRBV21-1 and TRBJ1-1. TRBV21-1 is a pseudogene locus. The CDR3 is made up of 15 amino acids. Written as DNA, the CDR3 is TGTGCCAGCAGCAAAGTAGGGGGGCTTAACACTGAAGCTTTCTTT. Translated, it gives CASSKVGGLNTEAFF.

This clone appeared a few times. Compared with germline, one end of the junction differs, possibly owing to a read error. This chain uses TRBV7-7 with TRBJ2-5, with a possible D match to TRBD1 (6 bases). CDR3 length: 16 residues. CDR1 is SSHAT, CDR2 FNYEAQ, per germline (reference sequence). The CDR3: CASSSNRDTYQETQYF. The CDR3, as DNA: TGTGCTAGCAGCTCAAACCGGGACACTTATCAAGAGACCCAGTACTTC.

V gene TRBV30 combines with J gene TRBJ1-3, with D hard to call. This CDR3 spans 16 amino acids. The germline gives CDR1 GTSNPN, CDR2 SVGIG (reference sequence). V lost 2 bases and J 0 bases, leaving 14 bases between the germline ends. The CDR3 coding sequence is TGTGCCTGGAGTAGGCTCGGCGGCAACTCTGGAAACACCATATATTTT. This translates into CAWSRLGGNSGNTIYF. The variable domain in full, with the rest retrieved from reference TRBV30 and TRBJ1-3, is SQTIHQWPATLVQPVGSPLSLECTVEGTSNPNLYWYRQAAGRGLQLLFYSVGIGQISSEVPQNLSASRPQDRQFILSSKKLLLSDSGFYLCAWSRLGGNSGNTIYFGEGSWLTVV.

The chain uses TRBV11-2 and TRBJ1-1; D gene ambiguous. V was cut by 1 base and J by 5 bases, with 5 bases left in between. Germline values: CDR1 SGHAT, CDR2 FQNNGV. The length of the CDR3 is 12 residues. This chain's CDR3 is CASSLGMTEAFF. CDR3 sequence (DNA): TGTGCCAGCAGCTTAGGCATGACTGAAGCTTTCTTT.

The V gene is TRBV9, the J gene TRBJ1-1, with D possibly matching TRBD1 (6 bases). The V gene's germline CDR1 is SGDLS and CDR2 YYNGEE. CDR3 size: 16 residues. The germline V and J ends were trimmed by 3 bases and 3 bases, with 18 bases remaining between them. The CDR3 loop reads CASSAGTPLGDTEAFF. The CDR3 DNA reads as TGTGCCAGCAGCGCCGGGACACCCCTTGGGGACACTGAAGCTTTCTTT.

V and J are TRBV18 and TRBJ1-1; perhaps TRBD1 as D (6 bases). V was cut by 6 bases and J by 5 bases, with 13 bases left in between. The germline V gene has CDR1 KGHSH and CDR2 LQKENI. This CDR3 has 13 residues. CDR3 protein: CASSIQGRTEAFF. The CDR3 DNA sequence: TGTGCCAGCTCCATACAGGGAAGGACTGAAGCTTTCTTT. Together with reference TRBV18 and TRBJ1-1, the CDR3 gives the full variable domain: NAGVMQNPRHLVRRRGQEARLRCSPMKGHSHVYWYRQLPEEGLKFMVYLQKENIIDESGMPKERFSAEFPKEGPSILRIQQVVRGDSAAYFCASSIQGRTEAFFGQGTRLTVV.

This chain connects TRBV18 to TRBJ1-3; TRBD1 matches 8 bases. This CDR3 is built from 15 residues. CDR1 and CDR2 from the germline V gene are KGHSH and LQKENI. V lost 3 bases and J lost 2; bases outside the gene matches: 3. The chain's CDR3 is CASSPETGAGNTIYF. DNA of the CDR3: TGTGCCAGCTCACCCGAGACAGGGGCTGGAAACACCATATATTTT. Full variable domain (missing parts from reference TRBV18 and TRBJ1-3): NAGVMQNPRHLVRRRGQEARLRCSPMKGHSHVYWYRQLPEEGLKFMVYLQKENIIDESGMPKERFSAEFPKEGPSILRIQQVVRGDSAAYFCASSPETGAGNTIYFGEGSWLTVV.

The V and J genes are TRBV2 and TRBJ2-2, with TRBD2 matching over 12 bases. The V gene's germline CDR1 is SNHLY and CDR2 FYNNEI. This CDR3 contains 16 residues. The trim removed 5 bases at V and 5 bases at J, leaving 6 bases unmatched. CDR3 amino acids: CASSSLAGGPTGELFF. The CDR3 DNA follows: TGTGCCAGCAGTAGCCTAGCGGGGGGGCCTACCGGGGAGCTGTTTTTT.

This rearrangement joins TRBV6-5 to TRBJ1-3; possible D gene TRBD1, 6 bases. The CDR3 length is 14 residues. Trimming took off 7 bases at V and 2 bases at J, with 12 bases between the two ends. Per germline, CDR1 MNHEY and CDR2 SVGAGI. The CDR3 sequence is CASTTTGTGNTIYF. Here the CDR3 DNA reads TGTGCCAGCACTACGACAGGAACTGGAAACACCATATATTTT.

This chain links TRBV19 with TRBJ1-4; tentatively, D is TRBD1 (5 bases). This CDR3 has 15 residues. Trimming removed 2 bases at V and 2 bases at J, with 9 bases between. Germline CDR1 reads LNHDA; CDR2 reads SQIVND (reference sequence). The chain's CDR3 is CASSIRGITNEKLFF. The CDR3 region has the DNA TGTGCCAGTAGTATACGGGGGATCACTAATGAAAAACTGTTTTTT.